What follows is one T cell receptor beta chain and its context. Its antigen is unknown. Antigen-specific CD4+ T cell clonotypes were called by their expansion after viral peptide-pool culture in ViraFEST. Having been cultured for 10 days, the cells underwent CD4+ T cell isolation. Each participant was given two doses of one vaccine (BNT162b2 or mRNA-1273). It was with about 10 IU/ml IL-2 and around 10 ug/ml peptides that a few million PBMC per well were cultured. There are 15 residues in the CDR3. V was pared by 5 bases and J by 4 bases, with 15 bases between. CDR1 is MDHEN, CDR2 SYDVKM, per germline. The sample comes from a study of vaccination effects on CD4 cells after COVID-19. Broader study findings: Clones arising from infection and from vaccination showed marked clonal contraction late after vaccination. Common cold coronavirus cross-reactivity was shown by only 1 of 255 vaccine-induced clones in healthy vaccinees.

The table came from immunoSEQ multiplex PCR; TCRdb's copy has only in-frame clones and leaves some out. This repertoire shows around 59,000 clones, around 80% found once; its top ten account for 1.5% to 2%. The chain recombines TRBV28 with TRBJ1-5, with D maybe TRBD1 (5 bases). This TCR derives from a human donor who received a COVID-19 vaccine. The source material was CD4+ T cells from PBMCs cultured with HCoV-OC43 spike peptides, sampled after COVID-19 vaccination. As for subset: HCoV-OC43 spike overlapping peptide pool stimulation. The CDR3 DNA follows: TGTGCCAGCAGTCCGATGGGGAGGGGAAATCAGCCCCAGCATTTT. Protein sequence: CASSPMGRGNQPQHF.